This entry lists 7 T cell receptor beta chains sequenced from one sample in a study of CD8 T cells in ankylosing spondylitis. A single record per CDR3 protein comes from TCRdb applying MiXCR to the 5' RACE reads. The profile shows roughly 440,000 distinct CDR3 sequences, roughly a sixth of them singletons. Antigens for these TCRs are unknown. General study points: A TCR beta motif made of 7 to 9 highly homologous variants seemed typical of ankylosing spondylitis blood.

The material sequenced was blood, either unsorted or a sorted T cell fraction (not recorded which). The source is a male donor with ankylosing spondylitis.

This chain links TRBV12-3 or TRBV12-4 with TRBJ2-4; TRBD1 aligns across 7 bases. The CDR3 sequence is 14 residues long. J lost 5 bases, V lost 5 bases, and 6 bases had no gene match. Written as DNA, the CDR3 is TGTGCCAGCAGTAAAGGGGGCGGCGAAAACATTCAGTACTTC. Translating gives CASSKGGGENIQYF.

This chain joins TRBV6-1 and TRBJ1-2; weak D call: TRBD1 (6 bases). The CDR3 consists of 14 residues. Germline lookup yields CDR1 MNHNS and CDR2 SASEGT. Trimming stripped 6 bases from V and 3 bases from J, with 14 bases between. The CDR3 loop is CASREQGQDYGYTF. Here the CDR3 DNA reads TGTGCCAGCAGAGAACAGGGCCAGGACTATGGCTACACCTTC.

This chain connects TRBV20-1 to TRBJ1-1; D gene unclear. The CDR3 has 13 residues. V lost 2 bases and J 1 base, leaving 8 bases between the germline ends. Germline V gene data show CDR1 as DFQATT and CDR2 as SNEGSKA (reference sequence). CDR3: CSARPSPNTEAFF. CDR3 DNA: TGCAGTGCTAGACCTAGTCCGAACACTGAAGCTTTCTTT.

This clonotype was seen repeatedly, ten times or more. The chain joins TRBV5-1 to TRBJ1-2, with D maybe TRBD1 (5 bases). Germline V CDR1 and CDR2: SGHRS, YFSETQ. The CDR3 length is 14 residues. V was clipped by 1 base and J by 0 bases, with 7 bases between them. The CDR3 sequence: CASSLSQANYGYTF. The CDR3 DNA reads as TGCGCCAGCAGCTTGTCACAGGCTAACTATGGCTACACCTTC.

This clonotype was recorded at least ten times. This chain links TRBV5-6 with TRBJ2-1; no definite D call. This CDR3 spans 14 amino acids. V dropped 4 bases and J dropped 3 bases, with 11 bases sitting between them. Germline CDR1 reads SGHDT; CDR2 reads YYEEEE. CDR3 loop: CASSPLGIYNEQFF. DNA for the CDR3: TGTGCCAGCAGCCCATTAGGGATCTACAATGAGCAGTTCTTC.

The rearrangement links TRBV2 to TRBJ2-5; 9 bases are shared with TRBD2. The CDR3 has 14 residues. Germline V gene data show CDR1 as SNHLY and CDR2 as FYNNEI. V was pared by 2 bases and J by 5 bases, with 3 bases of the junction left unmatched. CDR3 coding DNA: TGTGCCAGCAGTGAATCCGGACTAGCGGAGACCCAGTACTTC. Translated, it gives CASSESGLAETQYF. The variable domain in full, with the rest retrieved from reference TRBV2 and TRBJ2-5, is EPEVTQTPSHQVTQMGQEVILRCVPISNHLYFYWYRQILGQKVEFLVSFYNNEISEKSEIFDDQFSVERPDGSNFTLKIRSTKLEDSAMYFCASSESGLAETQYFGPGTRLLVL.

This clonotype showed up just a few times. V is TRBV29-1 and J is TRBJ1-2; D unclear. Germline CDR1 SQVTM, CDR2 ANQGSEA. This CDR3 has 12 residues. Trimming took off 2 bases at V and 4 bases at J, with 8 bases between the two ends. CDR3 sequence reads: CSVEKSSYGYTF. CDR3 nucleotide sequence: TGCAGCGTTGAAAAGTCCTCCTATGGCTACACCTTC. Drawing the rest from reference TRBV29-1 and TRBJ1-2, the complete variable domain is SAVISQKPSRDICQRGTSLTIQCQVDSQVTMMFWYRQQPGQSLTLIATANQGSEATYESGFVIDKFPISRPNLTFSTLTVSNMSPEDSSIYLCSVEKSSYGYTFGSGTRLTVV.